The source of this T cell receptor (beta chain) is a study of blood T cell repertoires in COVID-19. The overall study: T cells, B-cell-depleted T cells, or PBMCs supplied cDNA or gDNA.

CDR3 length: 15 residues. The germline V gene has CDR1 KGHSH and CDR2 LQKENI. The J segment lost 11 bases and the V segment lost 0 bases, leaving 5 bases of the junction unmatched. Produced via immunoSEQ multiplex PCR; TCRdb's table is partial and in-frame only. Of around 140,000 clones in the sample, approximately 89% are singletons; the top ten hold less than 2%. The clonotype comes from a woman aged 45-65 years with acute or convalescent COVID-19. The sequencing sample was made of peripheral blood. This chain links TRBV18 with TRBJ1-4; 11 bases are a match to TRBD1. CDR3 amino acids: CASSPPGQGDRKLFF. The CDR3 nucleotides are TGTGCCAGCTCACCACCGGGACAGGGGGATAGGAAACTGTTTTTT. Full variable domain (outside the CDR3, taken from reference TRBV18 and TRBJ1-4): NAGVMQNPRHLVRRRGQEARLRCSPMKGHSHVYWYRQLPEEGLKFMVYLQKENIIDESGMPKERFSAEFPKEGPSILRIQQVVRGDSAAYFCASSPPGQGDRKLFFGSGTQLSVL.